This TCR beta chain was documented in a study of cytomegalovirus exposure and HLA in healthy donors. Study-level points and caveats: An Asian-associated ancestry cluster reportedly showed fewer N-insertions than the roughly 670-donor mean in a later analysis. In a later analysis, compared with equally common non-associated chains, HLA-associated beta chains were more expanded.

Amplification used 60 Vbeta primers and 13 Jbeta primers. Assay used: immunoSEQ multiplex PCR; TCRdb lists only in-frame clones, some missing. The sample lists 100,000 or so clones, 74% occurring once. The CDR3 length is 13 residues. CDR1 and CDR2 from the germline V gene are SNHLY and FYNNEI. V was cut by 7 bases and J by 3 bases, with 12 bases left in between. The table lists this clone with a count of one. The antigen remains unidentified. What was sequenced was PBMCs. The V gene is TRBV2, the J gene TRBJ1-2, with a tentative D call TRBD1 (6 bases). This TCR was recovered from a man between 45 and 60 years old in good health and CMV-seropositive. CDR3 loop: CASNTGGHYGYTF. The CDR3 DNA reads TGTGCCAGCAACACGGGGGGCCACTATGGCTACACCTTC. The full variable domain, its missing parts supplied by reference TRBV2 and TRBJ1-2, is EPEVTQTPSHQVTQMGQEVILRCVPISNHLYFYWYRQILGQKVEFLVSFYNNEISEKSEIFDDQFSVERPDGSNFTLKIRSTKLEDSAMYFCASNTGGHYGYTFGSGTRLTVV.